The 9 T cell receptor beta chains listed next were all sequenced from one sample in a study of siplizumab effects on memory and regulatory T cells. Here immunoSEQ multiplex PCR was the method, and the copy in TCRdb shows in-frame clones only, minus some. The sample consists of 90,000 to 110,000 clones, about 92% of them appearing once. The specimen sequenced was CD4+ T cells sorted from blood. These receptor sequences come from a human donor in good health.

This chain's CDR3 is CASSFFGQKETQYF. Written as DNA, the CDR3 is TGTGCCAGCAGCTTTTTCGGGCAGAAGGAGACCCAGTACTTC. The chain has TRBV5-6 and TRBJ2-5; D remains unclear. Germline assignment: CDR1 SGHDT and CDR2 YYEEEE. The CDR3 is 14 amino acids. The V and J ends lost 2 bases and 5 bases respectively, with 13 bases between them.

V usage is TRBV5-3 and J usage is TRBJ2-7; tentatively, D is TRBD1 (6 bases). TRBV5-3 is recorded as an ORF, its role being uncertain. V shed 4 bases and J shed 6 bases, with 20 bases lying between them. The CDR3 runs to 15 residues. For the CDR3, the DNA is TGTGCCAGAAGCCCACCCCAGGGGAACGGGGCCGAGCAGTACTTC. It translates to CARSPPQGNGAEQYF.

The V and J genes are TRBV6-6 and TRBJ1-5, with D unclear. V was shortened by 5 bases and J by 2 bases, with 10 bases between the two germline ends. The length of the CDR3 is 14 residues. CDR1 and CDR2 from the germline V gene are MNHNY and SVGAGI (reference sequence). The chain's CDR3 is CASSTDWGNQPQHF. CDR3 coding DNA: TGTGCCAGCAGTACGGATTGGGGCAATCAGCCCCAGCATTTT.

This clone was seen only once. The chain recombines TRBV6-1 with TRBJ1-4; a possible D gene is TRBD1 (5 bases). CDR3 length: 14 residues. Per the germline V gene, CDR1 is MNHNS and CDR2 is SASEGT. The V gene lost 7 bases and the J gene lost 5 bases, with 14 bases spanning the gap. The CDR3 spells CASNRDGGNEKLFF. In nucleotides, the CDR3 is TGTGCCAGCAACCGGGACGGAGGGAATGAAAAACTGTTTTTT.

V and J are TRBV4-1 and TRBJ2-3; unclear D gene. The CDR3 has 13 amino acids. V was trimmed by 1 base and J by 6 bases, leaving 8 bases between them. The germline V gene encodes CDR1 MGHRA and CDR2 YSYEKL. The CDR3 region is CASSQGTTDTQYF. CDR3 coding DNA: TGCGCCAGCAGCCAAGGAACGACTGATACGCAGTATTTT.

The chain uses TRBV6-5 and TRBJ1-2; TRBD1 agrees at 8 bases. CDR3 length equals 15 residues. V dropped 5 bases and J dropped 8; count of bases not matched to a gene: 13. Germline assignment: CDR1 MNHEY and CDR2 SVGAGI. CDR3 nucleotides: TGTGCCAGCAGTACCAACAATCAGGGGGCTGGGGGCTACACCTTC. Translating it yields CASSTNNQGAGGYTF.

This clone has a single count. J is TRBJ2-2 and V is TRBV27, with D uncertain. The CDR3 loop spans 13 amino acids. CDR1 and CDR2 from the germline V gene are MNHEY and SMNVEV (reference sequence). The V end was cut by 3 bases, the J end by 0 bases, with 2 bases between. The CDR3 sequence is CASSFPNTGELFF. CDR3 nucleotide sequence: TGTGCCAGCAGTTTCCCGAACACCGGGGAGCTGTTTTTT.

The V call is TRBV7-2, the J call TRBJ1-5; D is unresolved. Between the trimmed V and J ends, which lost 1 base and 1 base, there was a span of 11 bases. There are 16 residues in the CDR3. CDR1 and CDR2 from the germline V gene are SGHTA and FQGNSA. This chain's CDR3 is CASSLVVGRSNQPQHF. DNA of the CDR3: TGTGCCAGCAGCTTAGTTGTGGGGAGAAGCAATCAGCCCCAGCATTTT.

The rearrangement joins TRBV7-2 to TRBJ2-3; 8 bases are shared with TRBD2. The CDR3 is made up of 16 amino acids. CDR1 is SGHTA, CDR2 FQGNSA, per germline. The V and J ends lost 1 base and 3 bases, in that order; junction bases with no gene match: 6. The DNA of the CDR3 is TGTGCCAGCAGCTTAGTCGCGGGAGGTTATACAGATACGCAGTATTTT. It is translated as CASSLVAGGYTDTQYF.